This record concerns one TCR beta chain sequence. Clones were read by immunoSEQ multiplex PCR, and TCRdb kept only the in-frame ones, dropping some. There are roughly 110,000 clones in the sample; approximately 80% occur only once, and about 5.1% lies in the top ten. This record comes from a study of PD-1 blockade in mismatch repair-deficient tumors. Trimming pared 1 base from V and 0 bases from J, leaving 3 bases between. The CDR3 is 13 amino acids. The germline V gene encodes CDR1 LNHNV and CDR2 YYDKDF (reference sequence). The chain employs TRBV15 and TRBJ2-5, with unresolved D. This clonotype was sampled from an adult with mismatch repair-deficient cancer. This material consisted of peripheral blood, taken about 13 months after starting pembrolizumab. Here the CDR3 DNA reads TGTGCCACCAGCAGAGTTTACCAAGAGACCCAGTACTTC. This codes for CATSRVYQETQYF.